Each of the 8 T cell receptor beta chains below was sequenced from the same sample in a study of technical replicates of blood from a few donors. This table comes from immunoSEQ multiplex PCR, and its TCRdb copy is limited to in-frame clones, with some not included. The sample carries approximately 79,000 clones, around 94% recorded once. Sequencing input: T cells isolated from PBMCs. The origin of the receptors is a human donor in good health.

The gene calls are TRBV25-1 and TRBJ2-1, with TRBD2 matching 7 bases. Germline V gives CDR1 MGHDK, CDR2 SYGVNS. V trimming: 8 bases; J trimming: 9 bases; junction bases outside the gene matches: 10. This CDR3 contains 13 residues. This CDR3 is CASSLAAKGEQFF. CDR3 bases: TGTGCCAGCTCCCTAGCGGCCAAGGGTGAGCAGTTCTTC.

The rearrangement uses TRBV4-3 and TRBJ2-3; 12 nucleotides agree with TRBD2. V lost 3 bases, J lost 3 bases, and 7 bases stayed unmatched. The germline V gene encodes CDR1 LGHNA and CDR2 YSLEER. The CDR3 loop spans 17 amino acids. CDR3 bases: TGCGCCAGCAGCCAGATACTAGCGGGAGGATATACAGATACGCAGTATTTT. Amino acid sequence: CASSQILAGGYTDTQYF.

The rearrangement joins TRBV6-6 to TRBJ2-1; the D gene is possibly TRBD1 (5 bases). Per the germline V gene, CDR1 is MNHNY and CDR2 is SVGAGI (reference sequence). CDR3 length equals 14 residues. Trimming took off 7 bases at V and 7 bases at J, with 17 bases between the two ends. CDR3 residues: CASTQGAASNEQFF. CDR3 DNA sequence: TGTGCCAGCACCCAAGGGGCAGCGAGTAATGAGCAGTTCTTC.

This rearrangement joins TRBV30 to TRBJ2-1, with TRBD2 as a possible D gene (5 bases). This CDR3 is built from 14 residues. Looked up from germline, CDR1 is GTSNPN and CDR2 is SVGIG (reference sequence). V lost 3 bases, J lost 3 bases, and 12 bases lay in between. This chain's CDR3 is CAWSTSGGYNEQFF. In DNA, the CDR3 is TGTGCCTGGAGCACGTCAGGAGGCTACAATGAGCAGTTCTTC.

This rearrangement joins TRBV6-6 to TRBJ1-2; no firm D call. Germline V gives CDR1 MNHNY, CDR2 SVGAGI (reference sequence). This CDR3 is 14 amino acids long. The V gene lost 7 bases and the J gene lost 3 bases, with 15 bases spanning the gap. The CDR3 loop is CASIKERRDYGYTF. DNA of the CDR3: TGTGCCAGCATCAAGGAGAGGAGGGACTATGGCTACACCTTC.

The genes are TRBV12-5 and TRBJ2-1, with a tentative D call TRBD1 (6 bases). The CDR3 length is 14 residues. V gave up 7 bases and J gave up 3 bases, with 13 bases separating them. The germline gives CDR1 LGHNT, CDR2 FRNRAP. In DNA, the CDR3 is TGTGCTAGTGTGGGGGCAGGGTACTACAATGAGCAGTTCTTC. As protein: CASVGAGYYNEQFF.

CDR3: CASSLARGNTYEQYF. CDR3 bases: TGTGCCAGCAGCTTGGCCCGAGGTAACACCTACGAGCAGTACTTC. This chain uses TRBV5-4 with TRBJ2-7; no firm D call. CDR1 SGHNT and CDR2 YYREEE come from the germline V gene (reference sequence). CDR3 length: 15 amino acids. Trimming cost V 0 bases and J 2 bases, with 12 bases left between them.

The chain links TRBV10-2 to TRBJ1-2; a weak D match, TRBD1 (6 bases). Germline-derived CDR1 and CDR2 are WSHSY and SAAADI. Trimming left V 0 bases short and J 6 bases short, with 8 bases between. The length of the CDR3 is 13 residues. The CDR3 nucleotides read TGCGCCAGCAGTGAGTCTGCAGGGGATGGCTACACCTTC. The encoded protein is CASSESAGDGYTF.